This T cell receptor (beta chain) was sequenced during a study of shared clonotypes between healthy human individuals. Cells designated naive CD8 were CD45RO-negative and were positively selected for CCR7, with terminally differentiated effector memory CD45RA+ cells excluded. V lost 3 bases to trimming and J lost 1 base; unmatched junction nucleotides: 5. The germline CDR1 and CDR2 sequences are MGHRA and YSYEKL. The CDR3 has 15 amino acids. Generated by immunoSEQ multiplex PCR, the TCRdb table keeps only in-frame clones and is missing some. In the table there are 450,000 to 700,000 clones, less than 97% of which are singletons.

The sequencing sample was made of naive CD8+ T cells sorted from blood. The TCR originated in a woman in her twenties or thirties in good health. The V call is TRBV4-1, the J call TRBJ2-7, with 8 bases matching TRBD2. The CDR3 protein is CASSHFSGTSYEQYF. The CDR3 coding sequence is TGCGCCAGCAGCCACTTTAGCGGGACGTCCTACGAGCAGTACTTC.